The entry below gives a single TCR beta chain sequence along with its context. Its cognate antigen is unknown. It was autoimmune disease history or systemic immunosuppression that excluded patients. The sample is drawn from a study of OX40 agonist ivuxolimab in advanced cancers. The method was immunoSEQ multiplex PCR; TCRdb's version includes in-frame clones alone and lacks a portion of them. Of approximately 78,000 clones in the sample, 88% were seen once. Study-wide results and limits: Both CD4+ and CD8+ T cell populations in blood had undergone clonal expansion by week 6 at 0.1 to 3.0 mg/kg.

The length of the CDR3 is 13 residues. CDR1 and CDR2 from the germline V gene are SQVTM and ANQGSEA. Trimming took 0 bases from V and 1 from J, leaving 6 bases between them. V gene TRBV29-1 combines with J gene TRBJ1-1; D remains ambiguous. This material consisted of CD4+ or CD8+ T cells sorted from blood, taken in a trial of the OX40 agonist ivuxolimab. The source of this sequence is an adult with an advanced solid tumor such as melanoma, head and neck, liver or kidney cancer. CDR3 DNA sequence: TGCAGCGTTGAAGAAACCGGGAACACTGAAGCTTTCTTT. This gives the protein CSVEETGNTEAFF.